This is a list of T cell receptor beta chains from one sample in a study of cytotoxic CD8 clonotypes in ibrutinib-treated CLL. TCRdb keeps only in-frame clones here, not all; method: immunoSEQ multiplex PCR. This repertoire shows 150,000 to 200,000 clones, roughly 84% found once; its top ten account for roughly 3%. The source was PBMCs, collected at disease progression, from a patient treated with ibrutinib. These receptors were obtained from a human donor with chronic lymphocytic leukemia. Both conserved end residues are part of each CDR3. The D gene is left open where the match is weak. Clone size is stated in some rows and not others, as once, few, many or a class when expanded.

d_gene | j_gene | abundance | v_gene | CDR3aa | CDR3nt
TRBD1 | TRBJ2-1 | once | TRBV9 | CASSGGAEQFF | TGTGCCTCCTCAGGGGGTGCAGAGCAGTTCTTC
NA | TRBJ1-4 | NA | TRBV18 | CASSPWGTTNEKLFF | TGTGCCAGCTCACCATGGGGGACAACTAATGAAAAACTGTTTTTT
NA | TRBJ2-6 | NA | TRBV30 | CAWNLGLDPPGANVLTF | TGTGCCTGGAATCTTGGGTTGGACCCACCTGGGGCCAACGTCCTGACTTTC
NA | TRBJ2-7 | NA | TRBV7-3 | CASSLRDGYEQYF | TGTGCCAGCAGCTTAAGGGACGGCTACGAGCAGTACTTC
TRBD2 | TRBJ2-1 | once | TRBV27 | CASSFDTSGSYNEQFF | TGTGCCAGCAGTTTCGACACTAGCGGGAGCTACAATGAGCAGTTCTTC
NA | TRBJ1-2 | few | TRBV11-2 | CASSLGRDTNYYGYTF | TGTGCCAGCAGCTTAGGCCGGGACACGAACTACTATGGCTACACCTTC
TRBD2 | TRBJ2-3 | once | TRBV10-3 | CAISNKGLAGGTSDTQYF | TGTGCCATCAGCAATAAGGGACTAGCGGGAGGAACGTCAGATACGCAGTATTTT
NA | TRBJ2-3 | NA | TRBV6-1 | CASSERSVDTQYF | TGTGCCAGCAGTGAAAGGTCTGTGGATACGCAGTATTTT
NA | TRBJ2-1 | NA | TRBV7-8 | CASSSSSVGEQFF | TGTGCCAGCAGCTCGTCTAGCGTCGGTGAGCAGTTCTTC
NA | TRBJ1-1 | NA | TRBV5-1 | CASSSDRRTAEAFF | TGCGCCAGCAGCTCCGACAGGAGGACAGCTGAAGCTTTCTTT
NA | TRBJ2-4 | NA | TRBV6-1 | CASSELGAQGKNIQYF | TGTGCCAGCAGTGAATTGGGCGCGCAGGGAAAGAACATTCAGTACTTC
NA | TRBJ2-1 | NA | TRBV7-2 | CASSARLGAGNYNEQFF | TGTGCCAGCAGCGCCCGGCTCGGCGCGGGTAACTACAATGAGCAGTTCTTC
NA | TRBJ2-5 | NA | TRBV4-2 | CASSQRLGETQYF | TGTGCCAGCAGCCAAAGACTGGGGGAGACCCAGTACTTC
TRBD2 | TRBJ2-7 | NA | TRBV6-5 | CASSYPGLGSYEQYF | TGTGCCAGCAGTTACCCCGGACTAGGCTCCTACGAGCAGTACTTC
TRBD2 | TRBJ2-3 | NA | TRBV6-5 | CASKVASGTDTQYF | TGTGCCAGCAAAGTGGCTAGCGGGACAGATACGCAGTATTTT
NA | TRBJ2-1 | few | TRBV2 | CASSQAFYNEQFF | TGTGCCAGCTCCCAGGCCTTTTACAATGAGCAGTTCTTC
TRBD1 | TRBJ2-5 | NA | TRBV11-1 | CASSLGTGIQETQYF | TGTGCCAGCAGCCTGGGGACAGGGATCCAAGAGACCCAGTACTTC
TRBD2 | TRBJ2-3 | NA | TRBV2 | CASSERTSGRAMIRGTQYF | TGTGCCAGCAGTGAAAGGACTAGCGGGAGGGCCATGATCCGGGGTACGCAGTATTTT
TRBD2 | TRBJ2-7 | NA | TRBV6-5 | CASRLAGGTYEQYF | TGTGCCAGCAGACTAGCGGGAGGAACCTACGAGCAGTACTTC
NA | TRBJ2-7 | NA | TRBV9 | CASSVADGEPSYEQYF | TGTGCCAGCAGCGTAGCCGACGGGGAGCCTTCCTACGAGCAGTACTTC
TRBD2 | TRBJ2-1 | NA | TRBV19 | CASSPRGGTSAYNEQFF | TGTGCCAGTAGTCCCCGGGGAGGGACCAGCGCCTACAATGAGCAGTTCTTC
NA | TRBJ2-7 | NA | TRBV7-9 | CASSSTQTYYEQYF | TGTGCCAGCAGCTCGACCCAGACCTACTACGAGCAGTACTTC
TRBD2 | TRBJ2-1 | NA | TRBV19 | CASKRGTQRDTEQFF | TGTGCCAGTAAGAGAGGGACGCAGCGGGATACTGAGCAGTTCTTC
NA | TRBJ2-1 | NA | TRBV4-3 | CASSQRDYNEQFF | TGCGCCAGCAGCCAAAGGGACTACAATGAGCAGTTCTTC
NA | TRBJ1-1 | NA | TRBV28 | CASSRFSGNTEAFF | TGTGCCAGCAGTCGATTCTCAGGGAACACTGAAGCTTTCTTT
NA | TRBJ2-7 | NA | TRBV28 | CASSWSPQGFSYEQYF | TGTGCCAGCAGTTGGTCCCCGCAGGGGTTCTCCTACGAGCAGTACTTC
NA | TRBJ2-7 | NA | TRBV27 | CASSPLGGRVEQYF | TGTGCCAGCAGTCCTTTGGGGGGGCGCGTCGAGCAGTACTTC
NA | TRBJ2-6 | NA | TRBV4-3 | CASSQEYSSSGANVLTF | TGCGCCAGCAGCCAAGAGTACTCGAGCTCTGGGGCCAACGTCCTGACTTTC
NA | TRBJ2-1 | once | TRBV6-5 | CASSRQAYNEQFF | TGTGCCAGCAGCAGACAGGCATACAATGAGCAGTTCTTC
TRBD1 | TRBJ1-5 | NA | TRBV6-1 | CASSDGTDNQPQHF | TGTGCCAGCAGTGATGGGACAGATAATCAGCCCCAGCATTTT
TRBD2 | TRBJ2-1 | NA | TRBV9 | CASSVGGLAAWNEQFF | TGTGCCAGCAGCGTAGGTGGTCTAGCGGCGTGGAATGAGCAGTTCTTC
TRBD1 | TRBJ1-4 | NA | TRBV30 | CAWSRTGRTEKLFF | TGTGCCTGGAGCCGGACAGGGCGGACTGAAAAACTGTTTTTT
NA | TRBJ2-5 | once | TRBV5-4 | CASSVTEETQYF | TGTGCCAGCAGCGTAACAGAAGAGACCCAGTACTTC
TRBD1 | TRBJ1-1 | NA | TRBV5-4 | CASSVGQWNTEAFF | TGTGCCAGCAGCGTGGGACAGTGGAACACTGAAGCTTTCTTT
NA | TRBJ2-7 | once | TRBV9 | CASSVEGKPYEQYF | TGTGCCAGCAGCGTAGAGGGTAAACCCTACGAGCAGTACTTC
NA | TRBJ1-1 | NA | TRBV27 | CASSWTRGAPEAFF | TGTGCCAGCAGTTGGACCAGGGGTGCCCCTGAAGCTTTCTTT
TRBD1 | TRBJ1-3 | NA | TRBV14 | CASSPTGAGNTIYF | TGTGCCAGCAGCCCGACAGGGGCTGGAAACACCATATATTTT
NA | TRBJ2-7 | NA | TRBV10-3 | CAISESTYEQYF | TGTGCCATCAGTGAGTCAACCTACGAGCAGTACTTC
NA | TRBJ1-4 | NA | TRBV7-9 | CASSSYRTDNEKLFF | TGTGCCAGCAGCTCTTATAGGACAGATAATGAAAAACTGTTTTTT
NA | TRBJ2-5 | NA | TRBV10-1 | CASSERGRGQETQYF | TGCGCCAGCAGTGAGAGGGGCAGAGGCCAAGAGACCCAGTACTTC
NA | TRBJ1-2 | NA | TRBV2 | CASSEQREHLYGYTF | TGTGCCAGCAGTGAACAACGAGAACATTTATATGGCTACACCTTC
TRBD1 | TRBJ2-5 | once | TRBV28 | CASSLSTGQGRAETQYF | TGTGCCAGCAGTTTATCCACTGGACAGGGGAGGGCAGAGACCCAGTACTTC
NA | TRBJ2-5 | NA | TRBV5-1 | CASSVGLRGETQYF | TGCGCCAGCAGCGTGGGACTTCGGGGAGAGACCCAGTACTTC
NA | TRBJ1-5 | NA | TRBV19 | CASKRALWSNQPQHF | TGTGCCAGTAAGAGGGCTCTCTGGAGCAATCAGCCCCAGCATTTT
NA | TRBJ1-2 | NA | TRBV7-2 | CASSFSRGPGGYTF | TGTGCCAGCAGTTTTTCCAGGGGACCGGGCGGCTACACCTTC
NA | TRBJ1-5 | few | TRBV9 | CASSRAFNQPQHF | TGTGCCAGCTCAAGGGCCTTTAATCAGCCCCAGCATTTT
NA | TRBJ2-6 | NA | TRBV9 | CASSISGANVLTF | TGTGCCAGCTCCATCTCTGGGGCCAACGTCCTGACTTTC
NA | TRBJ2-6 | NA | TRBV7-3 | CASSRGSGANVLTF | TGTGCCAGCAGCAGGGGCAGTGGGGCCAACGTCCTGACTTTC
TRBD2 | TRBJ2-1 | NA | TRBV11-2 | CASTYAGVGYNEQFF | TGTGCCAGCACCTACGCGGGAGTGGGTTACAATGAGCAGTTCTTC
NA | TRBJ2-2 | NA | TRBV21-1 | CASSKFAGLNTGELFF | TGTGCCAGCAGCAAATTTGCAGGGCTGAACACCGGGGAGCTGTTTTTT
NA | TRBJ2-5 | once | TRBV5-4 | CASSLVSQETQYF | TGTGCCAGCAGCTTGGTGTCTCAAGAGACCCAGTACTTC
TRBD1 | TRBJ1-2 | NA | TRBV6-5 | CASSYSEGAGYGYTF | TGTGCCAGCAGTTACTCAGAGGGGGCGGGCTATGGCTACACCTTC
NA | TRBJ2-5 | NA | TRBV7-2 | CASSPGGERARETQYF | TGTGCCAGCAGCCCAGGGGGAGAGCGGGCTCGTGAGACCCAGTACTTC
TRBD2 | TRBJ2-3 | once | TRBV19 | CASRTGGPRTDTQYF | TGTGCCAGCCGAACGGGAGGGCCGAGGACAGATACGCAGTATTTT
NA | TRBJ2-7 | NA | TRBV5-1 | CASSQAGTAPREQYF | TGCGCCAGCAGCCAGGCCGGGACGGCCCCTCGCGAGCAGTACTTC
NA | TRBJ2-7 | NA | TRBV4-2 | CASSQARFYEQYF | TGTGCCAGCAGCCAAGCTCGATTCTACGAGCAGTACTTC
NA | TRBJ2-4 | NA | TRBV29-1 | CSVEQGLAKNIQYF | TGCAGCGTTGAGCAAGGACTTGCCAAAAACATTCAGTACTTC